These 32 T cell receptor beta chains came from one sample sequenced in a study of T cell changes during pregnancy in multiple sclerosis. TCRdb's copy holds only in-frame clones and misses some; the assay was immunoSEQ multiplex PCR. The repertoire consists of tens of thousands of clones, with more than 85% occurring once and the leading ten covering around 7%. The specimen comprised CD8+ T cells from peripheral blood mononuclear cells, sampled in the first trimester of pregnancy. These receptors were taken from a female donor with multiple sclerosis, enrolled in a pregnancy study.

J is TRBJ2-1 and V is TRBV10-3, with D maybe TRBD1 (6 bases). V lost 4 bases and J 0 bases, leaving 19 bases between the germline ends. The CDR3 runs 18 residues. Germline CDR1 is ENHRY and CDR2 is SYGVKD. DNA of the CDR3: TGTGCCATCAGTGCCTCGCCCGACGGACAGAGCTCCTACAATGAGCAGTTCTTC. The encoded protein is CAISASPDGQSSYNEQFF.

V is TRBV7-3 and J is TRBJ2-1; 10 bases agree with TRBD2. J was trimmed by 7 bases and V by 1 base; bases with no gene match: 4. The germline gives CDR1 SGHTA, CDR2 FQGTGA. There are 15 residues in the CDR3. The CDR3 nucleotides read TGTGCCAGCAGCTTAAAACTAGCGGGAAAGAATGAGCAGTTCTTC. It codes for CASSLKLAGKNEQFF.

A word on this clone: The limits of the CDR3 on the DNA are not certain, so only TCRdb's listed CDR3 is given. The CDR3 loop reads CTSSQVGAGTTLYF. The rearrangement links TRBV1 to TRBJ2-5; the tabulated D call, TRBD1, remains unverified against the DNA. TRBV1 is described as a pseudogene. Both ends counted, the CDR3 spans 14 residues.

V gene TRBV5-8 combines with J gene TRBJ2-7; D is unclear. Germline V gene sequence: CDR1 SGHTS, CDR2 YDEGEE. The CDR3 totals 19 residues. The V end lost 3 bases, the J end lost 4 bases, and 29 bases lay between the germline ends. CDR3 DNA: TGTGCCAGCAGCTCGGAGTGGAAAGACGAATCACTCCAGCCTTACGAGCAGTACTTC. It codes for CASSSEWKDESLQPYEQYF.

The V call is TRBV4-2, the J call TRBJ2-7, with D perhaps matching TRBD1 (6 bases). The germline V gene has CDR1 LGHNA and CDR2 YNFKEQ. The CDR3 extends over 18 amino acids. Trimming stripped 4 bases from V and 0 bases from J, with 22 bases between. The CDR3 coding sequence is TGTGCCAGCAGCCCCGTCGGAGTAACAGGGTCGAGCTCCTACGAGCAGTACTTC. Its protein is CASSPVGVTGSSSYEQYF.

The chain carries TRBV19 and TRBJ2-3, with 11 bases matching TRBD2. The germline CDR1 and CDR2 sequences are LNHDA and SQIVND (reference sequence). The CDR3 sequence is 17 residues long. With 3 bases clipped from V and 5 bases from J, the junction kept 10 bases outside the gene matches. CDR3 protein: CASSIVELAGVKDTQYF. CDR3 DNA sequence: TGTGCCAGTAGTATTGTAGAACTAGCGGGAGTAAAAGATACGCAGTATTTT.

The V gene is TRBV4-3, the J gene TRBJ2-2; D call uncertain. CDR3 length: 16 residues. V dropped 3 bases and J dropped 1 base, with 12 bases sitting between them. Germline V gene sequence: CDR1 LGHNA, CDR2 YSLEER. CDR3 in DNA: TGCGCCAGCAGCCAGGCTCGCATAATGAACACCGGGGAGCTGTTTTTT. It specifies CASSQARIMNTGELFF.

This chain uses TRBV4-2 with TRBJ2-3; possibly TRBD1 for D (6 bases). The CDR3 contains 16 residues. Trimming shortened V by 3 bases and J by 2 bases, and 15 bases separated the two germline ends. Per the germline V gene, CDR1 is LGHNA and CDR2 is YNFKEQ. CDR3 nucleotides: TGTGCCAGCAGCCAGGAAGGGGGAGTGATCACAGATACGCAGTATTTT. Residues: CASSQEGGVITDTQYF.

The rearrangement joins TRBV5-6 to TRBJ2-2, with TRBD1 identical over 9 bases. V gave up 5 bases and J gave up 7 bases; unmatched junction bases: 9. There are 15 residues in the CDR3. The germline V gene has CDR1 SGHDT and CDR2 YYEEEE. The CDR3: CASRRDRVFGGELFF. The CDR3 bases are TGTGCCAGCAGACGGGACAGGGTTTTCGGCGGGGAGCTGTTTTTT.

This chain connects TRBV5-4 to TRBJ2-7; no firm D call. Germline lookup yields CDR1 SGHNT and CDR2 YYREEE (reference sequence). The CDR3 consists of 13 residues. Trimming shortened V by 2 bases and J by 2 bases, and 8 bases separated the two germline ends. The CDR3 sequence: CASSFNRAYEQYF. As DNA, the CDR3 is TGTGCCAGCAGCTTCAACCGAGCCTACGAGCAGTACTTC.

The chain joins TRBV10-3 to TRBJ2-2; 7 nucleotides line up with TRBD2. V lost 7 bases, J lost 4 bases, and 18 bases stayed unmatched. The germline gives CDR1 ENHRY, CDR2 SYGVKD. CDR3 length equals 18 residues. The chain's CDR3 is CAITREREFLRSTGELFF. CDR3 nucleotide sequence: TGTGCCATCACCCGGGAGCGGGAATTCCTTCGGAGCACCGGGGAGCTGTTTTTT.

J is TRBJ2-7 and V is TRBV4-3; D might be TRBD1 (6 bases). This CDR3 spans 17 amino acids. Trimming cost V 4 bases and J 3 bases, with 22 bases left between them. CDR1 is LGHNA and CDR2 is YSLEER in the germline V gene. In DNA form, the CDR3 reads TGCGCCAGCAGCCGAAAAGAGATAACAGGGAAATTCTACGAGCAGTACTTC. Translation gives CASSRKEITGKFYEQYF.

This clone was recorded once. This sequence joins TRBV30 and TRBJ2-5; 9 positions match TRBD1. The germline V gene has CDR1 GTSNPN and CDR2 SVGIG (reference sequence). CDR3 size: 13 residues. The J segment lost 3 bases and the V segment lost 5 bases, leaving 4 bases of the junction unmatched. This chain's CDR3 is CAWETGGEETQYF. CDR3 DNA: TGTGCCTGGGAGACAGGGGGAGAAGAGACCCAGTACTTC.

The V gene is TRBV27, the J gene TRBJ2-1; 8 bases line up with TRBD2. After removal of 3 bases from V and 6 bases from J, the junction contained 13 bases not matched to a gene. The CDR3 has 17 amino acids. Germline-derived CDR1 and CDR2 are MNHEY and SMNVEV (reference sequence). In nucleotides, the CDR3 is TGTGCCAGCAGTTTGTTGGAAACGGGAGGGCCTAGCAATGAGCAGTTCTTC. As protein: CASSLLETGGPSNEQFF.

The rearrangement uses TRBV12-5 and TRBJ2-1; D uncertain. Germline-derived CDR1 and CDR2 are LGHNT and FRNRAP. This CDR3 has 13 residues. The V end was cut by 3 bases, the J end by 4 bases, with 7 bases between. The chain's CDR3 is CASGLQHYNEQFF. CDR3 coding DNA: TGTGCTAGTGGTTTACAGCATTACAATGAGCAGTTCTTC. Drawing the rest from reference TRBV12-5 and TRBJ2-1, the complete variable domain is DARVTQTPRHKVTEMGQEVTMRCQPILGHNTVFWYRQTMMQGLELLAYFRNRAPLDDSGMPKDRFSAEMPDATLATLKIQPSEPRDSAVYFCASGLQHYNEQFFGPGTRLTVL.

The chain combines TRBV9 with TRBJ2-3, with D unresolved. The CDR3 totals 17 residues. Germline V CDR1 and CDR2: SGDLS, YYNGEE. The germline V and J ends were trimmed by 0 bases and 2 bases, with 16 bases remaining between them. The CDR3 protein is CASSVEAGPTPTDTQYF. CDR3 in DNA: TGTGCCAGCAGCGTAGAGGCAGGTCCAACACCCACAGATACGCAGTATTTT.

The chain carries TRBV5-4 and TRBJ2-7, with 9 bases matching TRBD1. The V segment lost 3 bases and the J segment 5 bases; nucleotides outside the gene matches: 6. This CDR3 has 14 residues. Germline CDR1 and CDR2: SGHNT and YYREEE (reference sequence). The CDR3, as DNA: TGTGCCAGCAGCTCGGGACAGGGTATCAACGAGCAGTACTTC. Protein product: CASSSGQGINEQYF.

The gene calls are TRBV7-6 and TRBJ2-1, with 7 bases that match TRBD1. The V and J ends lost 1 base and 0 bases, in that order; junction bases with no gene match: 3. CDR1 SGHVS and CDR2 FNYEAQ come from the germline V gene. The CDR3 has 16 residues. CDR3 nucleotides: TGTGCCAGCAGCTTAGGGTCAGGGGGCTCCTACAATGAGCAGTTCTTC. Translation: CASSLGSGGSYNEQFF.

The chain joins TRBV7-9 to TRBJ2-2; weak D call: TRBD2 (6 bases). This CDR3 has 17 residues. Germline CDR1 is SEHNR and CDR2 is FQNEAQ (reference sequence). The V end was cut by 1 base, the J end by 2 bases, with 14 bases between. The CDR3 is CASSLGSLAPNTGELFF. In DNA form, the CDR3 reads TGTGCCAGCAGCTTAGGAAGCCTAGCGCCTAACACCGGGGAGCTGTTTTTT. The full variable domain, in which reference TRBV7-9 and TRBJ2-2 provide the parts outside the CDR3, is DTGVSQNPRHKITKRGQNVTFRCDPISEHNRLYWYRQTLGQGPEFLTYFQNEAQLEKSRLLSDRFSAERPKGSFSTLEIQRTEQGDSAMYLCASSLGSLAPNTGELFFGEGSRLTVL.

V usage is TRBV29-1 and J usage is TRBJ2-1, with D maybe TRBD1 (5 bases). The CDR3 length is 14 residues. Germline CDR1 SQVTM, CDR2 ANQGSEA. The V and J ends lost 2 bases and 0 bases respectively, with 8 bases between them. The CDR3 DNA is TGCAGCGTTGAAACAGGAAGCTCCTACAATGAGCAGTTCTTC. The encoded protein is CSVETGSSYNEQFF.

The rearrangement joins TRBV7-9 to TRBJ2-7, with TRBD2 matching over 7 bases. This CDR3 has 14 residues. Per germline, CDR1 SEHNR and CDR2 FQNEAQ (reference sequence). The V gene end was trimmed by 6 bases and the J gene end by 6 bases; junction bases not matched to a gene: 11. CDR3 residues: CASRGGTEPFEQYF. DNA of the CDR3: TGTGCCAGCAGGGGAGGGACGGAGCCCTTCGAGCAGTACTTC.

This sequence joins TRBV10-3 and TRBJ2-1; 7 nucleotides line up with TRBD2. This CDR3 is built from 13 residues. Germline V gene data show CDR1 as ENHRY and CDR2 as SYGVKD. V lost 5 bases to trimming and J lost 7 bases; unmatched junction nucleotides: 5. CDR3 nucleotides: TGTGCCATCAGTCGGGACTATTCGAATGAGCAGTTCTTC. It translates to CAISRDYSNEQFF.

The rearrangement uses TRBV5-6 and TRBJ1-1; the D gene is possibly TRBD1 (6 bases). The ends were cut back, 4 bases at V and 1 base at J, with 20 bases in the middle. The CDR3 is 17 residues long. Germline CDR1 is SGHDT and CDR2 is YYEEEE. The chain's CDR3 is CASSNRVLLLENTEAFF. CDR3 coding DNA: TGTGCCAGCAGCAACAGGGTCCTCCTCCTTGAGAACACTGAAGCTTTCTTT.

The chain is built from TRBV15 and TRBJ2-3; 8 bases match TRBD2. CDR3 length: 17 amino acids. The ends lost 0 bases at V and 0 bases at J; junction bases unmatched: 5. CDR1 LNHNV and CDR2 YYDKDF come from the germline V gene (reference sequence). CDR3 in DNA: TGTGCCACCAGCAGAGATTATTCGGGGGGGAGCACAGATACGCAGTATTTT. Its translation: CATSRDYSGGSTDTQYF.

The rearrangement links TRBV19 to TRBJ2-1; TRBD2 is a possible D gene (5 bases). Germline CDR1 reads LNHDA; CDR2 reads SQIVND (reference sequence). The CDR3 sequence is 13 residues long. V shed 6 bases and J shed 4 bases, with 10 bases lying between them. The CDR3 is CASSDYTYNEQFF. The CDR3 nucleotides are TGTGCCAGTAGCGACTATACGTACAATGAGCAGTTCTTC.

This chain joins TRBV4-3 and TRBJ1-3; 7 bases align to TRBD1. Trimming removed 3 bases from V and 0 bases from J; junction bases left unmatched: 8. This CDR3 is built from 17 residues. Germline CDR1 is LGHNA and CDR2 is YSLEER. The CDR3 spells CASSQMGQLISGNTIYF. The CDR3, as DNA: TGCGCCAGCAGCCAGATGGGACAGCTGATCTCTGGAAACACCATATATTTT.

The genes are TRBV7-2 and TRBJ2-5, with no clear D. Germline CDR1 and CDR2: SGHTA and FQGNSA. The CDR3 runs to 14 residues. V was pared by 2 bases and J by 7 bases, with 14 bases between. CDR3 protein: CASSLSGATTTQYF. The DNA of the CDR3 is TGTGCCAGCAGCTTATCCGGAGCCACGACGACCCAGTACTTC. Full variable domain (outside the CDR3, taken from reference TRBV7-2 and TRBJ2-5): GAGVSQSPSNKVTEKGKDVELRCDPISGHTALYWYRQSLGQGLEFLIYFQGNSAPDKSGLPSDRFSAERTGGSVSTLTIQRTQQEDSAVYLCASSLSGATTTQYFGPGTRLLVL.

The rearrangement joins TRBV28 to TRBJ2-7; a weak D match, TRBD2 (6 bases). Trimming left V 2 bases short and J 7 bases short, with 18 bases between. CDR1 and CDR2 from the germline V gene are MDHEN and SYDVKM. This CDR3 is 15 amino acids long. The CDR3 bases are TGTGCCAGCAGTTTACCCATGCGACTAGGAGGTGAGCAGTACTTC. Translating it yields CASSLPMRLGGEQYF.

This clone was recorded only once. The rearrangement links TRBV19 to TRBJ2-2; 7 nucleotides line up with TRBD2. This CDR3 has 19 amino acids. Germline V gene lookup returns CDR1 LNHDA and CDR2 SQIVND (reference sequence). V trimming: 5 bases; J trimming: 7 bases; junction bases outside the gene matches: 22. The CDR3 region is CASSPRYRWRETQGGELFF. CDR3 coding DNA: TGTGCCAGTAGTCCCCGTTACCGCTGGCGGGAGACCCAGGGCGGGGAGCTGTTTTTT.

This clone qualifies as medium-sized. V is TRBV4-2 and J is TRBJ2-1, with a tentative D call TRBD1 (6 bases). The ends were cut back, 0 bases at V and 0 bases at J, with 9 bases in the middle. Looked up from germline, CDR1 is LGHNA and CDR2 is YNFKEQ. This CDR3 has 16 residues. The CDR3 region is CASSQDQGSSYNEQFF. The CDR3 DNA is TGTGCCAGCAGCCAAGATCAGGGGAGCTCCTACAATGAGCAGTTCTTC.

V and J are TRBV27 and TRBJ2-3; 14 positions match TRBD2. Germline values: CDR1 MNHEY, CDR2 SMNVEV (reference sequence). Trimming took 4 bases from V and 0 from J; bases not matched to a gene: 3. This CDR3 has 17 amino acids. The DNA for the CDR3 is TGTGCCAGCAGTTCGGGACTAGCGGGAGCTAGCACAGATACGCAGTATTTT. Translating gives CASSSGLAGASTDTQYF.

The chain uses TRBV27 and TRBJ2-4, with 7 bases matching TRBD1. Trimming took 6 bases from V and 6 from J; bases not matched to a gene: 8. The CDR3 runs 14 residues. CDR1 is MNHEY and CDR2 is SMNVEV in the germline V gene (reference sequence). CDR3 residues: CASRKTGKVNIQYF. As DNA, the CDR3 is TGTGCCAGCAGGAAGACAGGGAAGGTAAACATTCAGTACTTC.